The present TCR beta chain was sequenced within a study of cytomegalovirus exposure and HLA in healthy donors. At the level of the study: Prior work identified 120 million or so unique TCR beta sequences in roughly 180 million T cells. Study-level points and caveats: It was approximately 160 TCR beta chains that were listed as cytomegalovirus-associated. In vitro work confirmed that a few CMV-associated chains recognize CMV antigens.

PCR was performed using 60 Vbeta and 13 Jbeta primers. Sequencing was performed with immunoSEQ multiplex PCR; in TCRdb, only in-frame clones are kept and a portion is missing. Among tens of thousands of clones listed, over 70% were seen once. As regards this clone: Its antigen remains unidentified.

Those who donated were healthy bone marrow donors. Material for sequencing was PBMCs. The receptor comes from a man in his sixties in good health and CMV-seropositive.

CDR3 DNA: TGTGCCAGCAGCGTAGGGTGGGGGACTAGCGTCACCGGGGAGCTGTTTTTT. Its translation is CASSVGWGTSVTGELFF. The chain links TRBV9 to TRBJ2-2; 10 bases match TRBD2. CDR1 is SGDLS and CDR2 is YYNGEE in the germline V gene. The V and J ends lost 0 bases and 4 bases, in that order; junction bases with no gene match: 6. The CDR3 totals 17 residues. The complete variable domain, with remaining parts taken from reference TRBV9 and TRBJ2-2, reads DSGVTQTPKHLITATGQRVTLRCSPRSGDLSVYWYQQSLDQGLQFLIQYYNGEERAKGNILERFSAQQFPDLHSELNLSSLELGDSALYFCASSVGWGTSVTGELFFGEGSRLTVL.